This TCR beta chain derives from a study of blood T cell repertoires in COVID-19 (dated by TCRdb to 2019 to 2021). Notes on the research overall: Samples from collaborators originated in the United States, Italy and Spain and spanned both the acute and convalescent phases of COVID-19. Subjects who had been exposed to COVID-19, were actively infected with it, or had recovered from it provided the deeply sampled blood TCRbeta repertoires that made up the dataset. The samples were drawn from the first 160 participants of the ongoing ImmuneRACE study and from under 1,500 subjects provided by 6 global collaborators. The sample metadata nearly always contained a de-identified subject ID, COVID-19 status, age in years and sex. A freely available public database, intended as a resource for researchers studying the immune response to SARS-CoV-2, is where the repertoires were released. The material from the prospective study consisted of cDNA or gDNA derived from T cells, B-cell-depleted T cells, or PBMCs. Where available, HLA class I and class II types were taken from metadata supplied by the sample provider and were not determined by assay-based typing.

What the work shows at the level of the full study, not this receptor alone: The amount of clinical and demographic metadata varied by source and participant and was provided uncurated.

The immunoSEQ Assay, a bias-controlled multiplex PCR, was used to amplify TCRbeta CDR3 regions from genomic DNA. Concerning the study's data processing: Nucleated cell counts per sample were estimated from amplification of reference gene primers within the assay. To quantify the absolute abundance of each unique TCRbeta CDR3 rearrangement, sequence reads were collapsed and filtered. For each sample, productive Simpson clonality was calculated by taking the square root of Simpson's diversity index across productive rearrangements. As stored in TCRdb, this immuneACCESS dataset retains in-frame rearrangements with V and J assigned. A fraction of the clones does not appear; measured against another copy, unresolved V genes explain less than half of the discrepancy, and the remainder lacks a known reason. D and trimming were read from the DNA, whereas the V and J calls and clone size are those reported in that table. For this sample the table gives 120,000 to 150,000 clones, of which around 87% were detected only once. Roughly an eighth of the sample lies in the top ten.

Taken from the germline V gene, the CDR1 and CDR2 loops are WSHSY and SAAADI. CDR3 length: 13 amino acids, cysteine to phenylalanine. The retained sequence is limited to the CDR3, 39 bases, with the frame set at the first base. Deletion took 4 bases off V and 6 bases off J, with a span of 11 bases between the germline ends. One collaborating source in Seattle enrolled patients during active infection and followed them longitudinally through the course of disease. Collaborating institutions collected whole blood in K2EDTA tubes following their own protocols. For TCRbeta analysis, collaborators shipped samples in one of three forms: frozen whole blood, isolated PBMCs, or DNA extracted from either of those sample types. Only a few counts were recorded for this clone. Its antigen specificity is not known. No base qualities exist here, and no much larger clone lies one base off it.

The rearranged chain carries TRBV10-2 and TRBJ2-3; the D gene cannot be named for sure. The sequence derives from a man aged 18-30 years with COVID-19, enrolled during active disease. The sequencing input was peripheral blood. DNA sequence: TGCGCCAGCAGTGTCGCTGGGCTCGATACGCAGTATTTT. This is translated as CASSVAGLDTQYF.